The present T cell receptor (beta chain) was sequenced within a study of T cells in Graves' hyperthyroidism and ophthalmopathy. Ophthalmopathy patients had moderate-to-severe active disease, CAS ≥3, NOSPECS ≥4, and disease duration under 3 months. Patients were excluded for uncontrolled infection, other autoimmune disease, pregnancy or lactation. TCR beta CDR3 regions were amplified from RNA. First-round RT-PCR targeting the TCR CDR3 was performed with the HTBI primer set. TCRdb re-called the multiplex PCR reads with MiXCR, one entry per CDR3 protein. The sample has 250,000 to 350,000 distinct CDR3 sequences; approximately 15% are singletons. A few counts support this clonotype. Antigen: not known. Germline values: CDR1 WSHSY, CDR2 SAAADI. The length of the CDR3 is 15 residues. With V trimmed by 2 bases and J by 2 bases, 3 bases remained unmatched. Study-wide findings and caveats: Researchers report that a 13 V-J model separated ophthalmopathy from stable hyperthyroidism. Blood also showed most of the thyroid clonotypes that were expanded above 0.001.

This sequence originates from a woman in her fifties or sixties with Graves' ophthalmopathy. Sequenced material: blood. J is TRBJ2-4 and V is TRBV10-2; TRBD2 agrees at 7 bases. CDR3 residues: CASSEGGGSKNIQYF. The CDR3 DNA reads TGCGCCAGCAGTGAGGGGGGGGGGTCCAAAAACATTCAGTACTTC.